This T cell receptor (beta chain) was identified during a study of Ad26.COV2.S vaccination and SARS-CoV-2 variants. Per the germline V gene, CDR1 is MNHEY and CDR2 is SVGEGT. CDR3 length: 14 amino acids. V lost 6 bases, J lost 6 bases, and 16 bases lay in between. Assay: immunoSEQ multiplex PCR; the TCRdb copy retains only in-frame clones and omits some. The table includes 350,000 to 450,000 clones, 89% detected once. This clone has only one observation. Treatment indicated: some 20 received Ad26.COV2.S at low or high dose, single or two shots; roughly five received placebo; per-sample allocation not given. Samples analyzed were those drawn on day 63 after the first vaccine or placebo injection.

This receptor was taken from a person between 18 and 65 years old who received the Ad26.COV2.S COVID-19 vaccine or a placebo. J is TRBJ2-3 and V is TRBV6-2 or TRBV6-3, with D possibly being TRBD1 (5 bases). The sequencing used peripheral blood, collected in a trial of Ad26.COV2.S vaccine versus placebo. The chain's CDR3 is CASSPTGLADTQYF. CDR3 nucleotides: TGTGCCAGCAGCCCCACAGGCCTGGCGGATACGCAGTATTTT.